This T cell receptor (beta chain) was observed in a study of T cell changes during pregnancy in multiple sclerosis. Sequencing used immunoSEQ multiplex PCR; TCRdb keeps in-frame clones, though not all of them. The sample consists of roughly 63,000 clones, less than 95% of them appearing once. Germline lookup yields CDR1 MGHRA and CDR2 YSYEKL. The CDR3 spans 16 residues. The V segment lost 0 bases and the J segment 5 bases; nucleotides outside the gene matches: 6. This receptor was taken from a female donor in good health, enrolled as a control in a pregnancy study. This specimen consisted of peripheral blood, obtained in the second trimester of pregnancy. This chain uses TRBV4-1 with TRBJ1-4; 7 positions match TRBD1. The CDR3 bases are TGCGCCAGCAGCCAAGATCTGGGACAGCTGAATGAAAAACTGTTTTTT. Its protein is CASSQDLGQLNEKLFF.